This entry describes one TCR beta chain. These data originate in a study of blood T cells in healthy people across ages. Trimming cost V 7 bases and J 5 bases, with 19 bases left between them. The germline V gene encodes CDR1 SGHTA and CDR2 FQGNSA. This CDR3 has 15 residues. Together with a sample-barcoded 5' primer, a J-beta primer mix was included in a second PCR lasting about 7 to 12 cycles. TCRdb reanalysed the 5' RACE reads using MiXCR and keeps one entry per CDR3 protein. The sample contains around 750,000 distinct CDR3 sequences, roughly 53% of which appear only once. The chain couples TRBV7-2 to TRBJ2-3; maybe TRBD2 (5 bases). Material: blood. This clonotype originated in a man older than 75 in good health. CDR3 nucleotide sequence: TGTGCCAGCACCAATAACGAGGGCGCGGGAGATACGCAGTATTTT. It translates to CASTNNEGAGDTQYF.